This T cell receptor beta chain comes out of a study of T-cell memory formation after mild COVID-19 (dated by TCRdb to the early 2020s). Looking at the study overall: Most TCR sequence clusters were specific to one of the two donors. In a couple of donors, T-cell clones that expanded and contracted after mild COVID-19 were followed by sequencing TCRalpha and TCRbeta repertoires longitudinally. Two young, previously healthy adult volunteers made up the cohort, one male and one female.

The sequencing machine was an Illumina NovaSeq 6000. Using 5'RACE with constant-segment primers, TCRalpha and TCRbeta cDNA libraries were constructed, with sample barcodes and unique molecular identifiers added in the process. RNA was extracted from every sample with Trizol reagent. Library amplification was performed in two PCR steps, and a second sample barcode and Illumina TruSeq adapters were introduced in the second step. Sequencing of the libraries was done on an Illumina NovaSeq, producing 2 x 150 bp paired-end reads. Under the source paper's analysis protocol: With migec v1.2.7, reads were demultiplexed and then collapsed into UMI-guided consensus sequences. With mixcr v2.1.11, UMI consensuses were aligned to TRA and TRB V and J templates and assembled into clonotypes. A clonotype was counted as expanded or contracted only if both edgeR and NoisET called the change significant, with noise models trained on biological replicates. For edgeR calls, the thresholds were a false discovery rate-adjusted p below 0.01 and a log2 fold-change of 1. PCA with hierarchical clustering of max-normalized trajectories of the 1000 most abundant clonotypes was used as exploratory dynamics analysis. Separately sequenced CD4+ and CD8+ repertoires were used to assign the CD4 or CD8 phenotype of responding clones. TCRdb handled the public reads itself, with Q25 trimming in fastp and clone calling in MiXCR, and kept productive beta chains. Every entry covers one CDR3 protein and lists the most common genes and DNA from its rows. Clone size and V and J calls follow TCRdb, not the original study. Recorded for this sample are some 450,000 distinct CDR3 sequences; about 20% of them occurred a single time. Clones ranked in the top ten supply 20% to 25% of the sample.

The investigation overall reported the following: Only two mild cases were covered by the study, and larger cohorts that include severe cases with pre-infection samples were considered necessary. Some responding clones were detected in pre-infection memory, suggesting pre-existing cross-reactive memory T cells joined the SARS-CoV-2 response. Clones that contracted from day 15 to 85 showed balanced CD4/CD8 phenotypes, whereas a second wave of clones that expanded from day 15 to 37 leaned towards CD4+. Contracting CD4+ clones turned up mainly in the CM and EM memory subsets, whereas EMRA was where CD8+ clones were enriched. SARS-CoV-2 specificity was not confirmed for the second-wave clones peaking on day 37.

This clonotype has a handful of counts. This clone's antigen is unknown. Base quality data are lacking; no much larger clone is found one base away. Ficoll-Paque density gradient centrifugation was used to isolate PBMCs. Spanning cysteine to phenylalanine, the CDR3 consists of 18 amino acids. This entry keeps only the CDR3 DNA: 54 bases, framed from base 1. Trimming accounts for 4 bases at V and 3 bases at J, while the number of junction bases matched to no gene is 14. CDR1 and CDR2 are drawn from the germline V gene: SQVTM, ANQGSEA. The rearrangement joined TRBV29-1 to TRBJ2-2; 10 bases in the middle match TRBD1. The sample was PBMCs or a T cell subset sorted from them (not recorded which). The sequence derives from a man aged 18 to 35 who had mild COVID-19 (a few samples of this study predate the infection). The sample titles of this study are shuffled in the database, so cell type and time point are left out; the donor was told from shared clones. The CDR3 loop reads CSVGLYQGGQGHTGELFF. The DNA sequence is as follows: TGCAGCGTTGGGTTATATCAGGGGGGACAGGGGCACACCGGGGAGCTGTTTTTT.